These 18 T cell receptor beta chains originate from one sample sequenced in a study of T cells in Graves' hyperthyroidism and ophthalmopathy (dated by TCRdb to about 2019). The protocol used for the library was multiplex PCR. Sequencing was performed on an Illumina HiSeq 2000. The TCR beta CDR3 regions were amplified from the RNA transcripts. The first round of RT-PCR for the TCR CDR3 was performed with the HTBI primer set and the Qiagen OneStep RT-PCR kit. TCRdb handled the public reads itself, with Q25 trimming in fastp and clone calling in MiXCR, and kept productive beta chains. Each CDR3 protein appears once, grouped with its most common genes and DNA. In all, the sample holds a few hundred thousand distinct CDR3 sequences, and around 16% of those were seen once. In total, the top ten clones hold around 7.8% of the sample. The sequenced sample was blood. All receptors derive from a young woman with Graves' hyperthyroidism.

This chain connects TRBV9 to TRBJ2-1, with unresolved D. The CDR3 is 16 residues long. Deletions cut 0 bases from V and 0 bases from J, with 10 bases between. CDR1 SGDLS and CDR2 YYNGEE come from the germline V gene. CDR3 sequence reads: CASSVGLESSYNEQFF. For the CDR3, the DNA is TGTGCCAGCAGCGTAGGACTGGAGAGCTCCTACAATGAGCAGTTCTTC.

This clonotype was seen only a few times. This sequence joins TRBV3-1 and TRBJ2-3; TRBD2 matches at 7 bases. V gave up 0 bases and J gave up 11 bases; unmatched junction bases: 8. The CDR3 covers 14 residues. CDR1 and CDR2 from the germline V gene are LGHDT and YNNKEL (reference sequence). The CDR3 region has the DNA TGTGCCAGCAGCCAAGATTTGGGAGGGCAGAAGCAGTATTTT. It yields the protein CASSQDLGGQKQYF.

The chain recombines TRBV19 with TRBJ2-4; D uncertain. Trimming took off 1 base at V and 0 bases at J, with 7 bases between the two ends. The CDR3 extends over 15 amino acids. Looked up from germline, CDR1 is LNHDA and CDR2 is SQIVND (reference sequence). CDR3 sequence reads: CASSIGQLAKNIQYF. The CDR3 DNA reads TGTGCCAGTAGTATAGGGCAGCTAGCCAAAAACATTCAGTACTTC.

Many counts were recorded for this clonotype. The V gene is TRBV11-2, the J gene TRBJ2-3, with 10 bases that match TRBD2. Germline CDR1 SGHAT, CDR2 FQNNGV. Germline trimming cut 0 bases from V and 5 bases from J; bases unmatched to any gene: 5. The CDR3 is 16 residues long. CDR3 region: CASSLELAGTEDTQYF. CDR3 DNA: TGTGCCAGCAGCTTAGAACTAGCGGGGACGGAAGATACGCAGTATTTT. Using reference TRBV11-2 and TRBJ2-3 for the parts outside the CDR3, the full variable domain is EAGVAQSPRYKIIEKRQSVAFWCNPISGHATLYWYQQILGQGPKLLIQFQNNGVVDDSQLPKDRFSAERLKGVDSTLKIQPAKLEDSAVYLCASSLELAGTEDTQYFGPGTRLTVL.

As concerns this clonotype: It may be a read error: a sequence one base away is much more abundant. The chain is built from TRBV20-1 and TRBJ2-1; possibly TRBD2 for D (6 bases). Germline lookup yields CDR1 DFQATT and CDR2 SNEGSKA (reference sequence). This CDR3 is 11 amino acids long. This chain's CDR3 is CGASAGNEQFF. The DNA for the CDR3 is TGCGGTGCTTCGGCGGGGAATGAGCAGTTCTTC.

This clonotype came up once. A much larger clone differs by one base, so this may be a read error. V is TRBV20-1 and J is TRBJ2-1; the D gene could be TRBD1 or TRBD2 (6 bases each). The CDR3 is 13 amino acids. The V end lost 3 bases, the J end lost 8 bases, and 14 bases lay between the germline ends. The germline V gene has CDR1 DFQATT and CDR2 SNEGSKA (reference sequence). The CDR3 sequence: CSAREGGDHEQFF. In nucleotides, the CDR3 is TGCAGTGCTAGGGAGGGGGGCGATCATGAGCAGTTCTTC.

There are many counts of this clonotype. The rearrangement links TRBV30 to TRBJ1-3; TRBD1 matches at 7 bases. The germline CDR1 and CDR2 sequences are GTSNPN and SVGIG (reference sequence). There are 14 residues in the CDR3. The V segment lost 2 bases and the J segment 8 bases; nucleotides outside the gene matches: 9. The CDR3 loop reads CAWSPIDRADTIYF. CDR3 DNA: TGTGCCTGGAGTCCGATTGACAGGGCGGACACCATATATTTT.

Notes on this clonotype: A clone one base away is much larger, so this may be a read error. The V gene is TRBV7-9, the J gene TRBJ2-7; 8 nucleotides line up with TRBD1. This CDR3 region has 14 residues. CDR1 and CDR2 from the germline V gene are SEHNR and FQNEAQ (reference sequence). Trimming took 5 bases from V and 12 from J; bases not matched to a gene: 15. Here the CDR3 reads CASSEDRAPLRRYF. CDR3 nucleotides: TGTGCCAGCAGCGAGGACAGGGCCCCCCTACGGCGGTACTTC.

This chain connects TRBV19 to TRBJ2-1; no definite D call. Germline V gives CDR1 LNHDA, CDR2 SQIVND (reference sequence). The CDR3 runs to 14 residues. V was clipped by 9 bases and J by 0 bases, with 12 bases between them. The CDR3 DNA follows: TGTGCCAGGGGAAAGGACGACTCCTACAATGAGCAGTTCTTC. Protein sequence: CARGKDDSYNEQFF.

V is TRBV13 and J is TRBJ1-2; possible D gene TRBD1, 6 bases. The CDR3 length is 16 residues. Deletions cut 3 bases from V and 3 bases from J, with 17 bases between. From germline, CDR1 is PRHDT and CDR2 FYEKMQ (reference sequence). The CDR3 bases are TGTGCCAGCAGCTTGTTGGGGGCAATATCTTACTATGGCTACACCTTC. As protein: CASSLLGAISYYGYTF.

This clonotype showed up just a few times. The CDR3 DNA is TGTGCCACCTACGACGGGGGGTTGCAGCCCCAGCATTTT. Its translation is CATYDGGLQPQHF. The J gene is TRBJ1-5, the V gene TRBV6-2 or TRBV6-3; the D gene is possibly TRBD1 (5 bases). Germline V gives CDR1 MNHEY, CDR2 SVGEGT. The CDR3 is 13 amino acids. Trimming stripped 10 bases from V and 7 bases from J, with 17 bases between.

The chain uses TRBV20-1 and TRBJ2-1; 10 bases are shared with TRBD2. The germline gives CDR1 DFQATT, CDR2 SNEGSKA (reference sequence). CDR3 length equals 14 residues. Unmatched junction bases numbered 6, after V lost 1 base and J lost 9 bases. As DNA, the CDR3 is TGCAGTGCTAGAGCGGCTAGCGGGAGAGGTGAGCAGTTCTTC. Protein sequence: CSARAASGRGEQFF.

The chain uses TRBV4-1 and TRBJ2-1; D is perhaps TRBD1 or TRBD2 (5 bases each). The CDR3 loop spans 16 amino acids. Looked up from germline, CDR1 is MGHRA and CDR2 is YSYEKL. V was clipped by 1 base and J by 7 bases, with 17 bases between them. For the CDR3, the DNA is TGCGCCAGCAGCCAAGGAAGGGACGGGAAGTGGAATGAGCAGTTCTTC. This encodes CASSQGRDGKWNEQFF.

The rearrangement uses TRBV5-1 and TRBJ1-1; D uncertain. CDR1 is SGHRS, CDR2 YFSETQ, per germline. The germline V and J ends were trimmed by 6 bases and 5 bases, with 17 bases remaining between them. The CDR3 runs to 14 residues. CDR3 sequence reads: CASNLGGIRTEAFF. The CDR3 DNA reads TGCGCCAGCAACCTGGGCGGGATCCGGACTGAAGCTTTCTTT.

This clonotype has ten or more counts. This sequence joins TRBV27 and TRBJ2-1; 8 bases align to TRBD2. Losses at the gene ends were 5 bases for V and 10 bases for J; bases not matched to a gene: 7. This CDR3 region has 13 residues. Per the germline V gene, CDR1 is MNHEY and CDR2 is SMNVEV (reference sequence). DNA for the CDR3: TGTGCCAGCAGTCCCGGACTAGCAACCGAGCAGTTCTTC. This sequence encodes CASSPGLATEQFF.

The CDR3 here is CASSPRSGSYPYEQYF. The CDR3 DNA reads as TGTGCCAGCAGCCCTCGGTCCGGGAGCTACCCCTACGAGCAGTACTTC. V and J are TRBV7-2 and TRBJ2-7; D perhaps matches TRBD2 (6 bases). In germline, CDR1 is SGHTA, CDR2 FQGNSA. This CDR3 has 16 residues. Trimming shortened V by 5 bases and J by 2 bases, and 19 bases separated the two germline ends.

This clonotype was found many times. V gene TRBV7-2 combines with J gene TRBJ2-3, with TRBD2 matching over 10 bases. The germline gives CDR1 SGHTA, CDR2 FQGNSA. The length of the CDR3 is 18 residues. Unmatched junction bases numbered 10, after V lost 2 bases and J lost 2 bases. The CDR3 loop is CASSLTPSGRVPTDTQYF. CDR3 sequence (DNA): TGTGCCAGCAGCTTAACCCCAAGCGGGAGGGTCCCCACAGATACGCAGTATTTT.

The sample holds one count of this clonotype. The chain combines TRBV18 with TRBJ1-5, with D possibly matching TRBD1 (5 bases). Germline-derived CDR1 and CDR2 are KGHSH and LQKENI. This CDR3 spans 14 amino acids. Trimming cost V 3 bases and J 7 bases, with 13 bases left between them. CDR3: CASSPLPQGQPQHF. In DNA form, the CDR3 reads TGTGCCAGCTCACCCCTTCCTCAGGGACAGCCCCAGCATTTT. Together with reference TRBV18 and TRBJ1-5, the CDR3 gives the full variable domain: NAGVMQNPRHLVRRRGQEARLRCSPMKGHSHVYWYRQLPEEGLKFMVYLQKENIIDESGMPKERFSAEFPKEGPSILRIQQVVRGDSAAYFCASSPLPQGQPQHFGDGTRLSIL.